The T cell receptor (beta chain) described here comes from a study of T cells expressing NK-cell markers (dated by TCRdb to 2019 to 2021). At the level of the whole study: TCR beta-chain repertoires were profiled in sorted CD3+CD56+NKG2C+, CD3+CD56+NKG2C- and CD3+CD56-NKG2C+ T-cell subsets from several donors. Seven of the eight sequenced donors were HCMV-seropositive and one was HCMV-seronegative. All eight donors whose samples were sequenced were randomly selected healthy volunteers, three of them men and five women. The libraries were sequenced on Illumina HiSeq 2000/2500, MiSeq or NextSeq, producing 2 x 150 bp reads.

HCMV-specific IgG was detected in serum with a commercial ELISA kit to determine HCMV serostatus. Peripheral blood mononuclear cells were isolated from blood by Ficoll density gradient centrifugation. The instrument given in TCRdb is Illumina HiSeq 2000. The TCR beta cDNA libraries were made using 5'RACE template switching, a step that added both a universal primer site and unique molecular identifiers. cDNA synthesis was primed from the TCR beta constant segment, followed by two successive PCR amplification steps. Turning to the authors' computational methods: MIGEC was used to demultiplex reads and group reads by UMI, and MiTCR was used to assemble and quantify clonotypes. Only TCR cDNA sequences supported by at least two reads were kept to exclude erroneous sequences. The tcR package was used for downstream repertoire analysis, and clonotypes were matched across fractions by CDR3 nucleotide sequence plus V segment. Antigen specificity was annotated against VDJdb with VDJmatch, allowing one amino acid substitution in CDR3. TCRdb reprocessed the sequencing reads and holds a single record per CDR3 protein sequence, with no DNA. TCRdb's processing, not the study's, gives the V and J calls here. The record for this sample contains 550,000 to 600,000 distinct CDR3 sequences. Together, the top ten hold around 3.3% of the sample.

The germline V gene (reference sequence) gives CDR1 as LNHNV and CDR2 as YYDKDF. From the cysteine up to the phenylalanine, the CDR3 has a length of 14 residues. The DNA is unrecorded. The investigation overall reported the following: Whether the expanded NKG2C-expressing T cell clones were specific for HCMV antigens remained unclear. In over five donors, the dominant CD3+CD56+NKG2C+ clonotypes were among the top 10 CD8+ clonotypes and accounted for about 1.0-7.0% of CD8+ T cells. Those dominant clonotypes were again the most abundant among CD3+CD56-NKG2C+ cells in four donors, at about 28.3-60.1%.

Remarks on this clonotype: The target of this receptor is not known.

The sequencing input was blood T cells: a sorted CD56 or NKG2C T cell subset, CD4+ or CD8+ T cells, or bulk PBMC T cells (not recorded which). The TCR was taken from a man in his late teens or twenties in good health. Donor details come from another sample of the same person, matched by shared clones. The V and J genes are TRBV15 and TRBJ2-5. The CDR3 protein sequence reads: CATSRQIIQETQYF.